This entry concerns a single T cell receptor beta chain. In the original workflow: Amplified reference gene primers provided the basis for estimating nucleated cell counts. Clones were sequenced by immunoSEQ multiplex PCR, and TCRdb holds only the in-frame ones, with some missing. V, J and clone size are taken as reported in that table, and D and trimming were inferred from the DNA itself. The sample includes about 240,000 clones, about four fifths of them seen just once. The data stem from a study of blood T cell repertoires in COVID-19. Study as a whole: Samples came from the United States, Italy and Spain, spanning acute and convalescent COVID-19.

Participants, 18 to 89 years old, spanned 25 or so US areas. Unmatched junction bases numbered 14, after V lost 8 bases and J lost 5 bases. The CDR3 has 15 amino acids. Germline loops: CDR1 MNHEY, CDR2 SMNVEV (reference sequence). Material: PBMCs or T cells enriched from blood (not recorded which). The clonotype comes from a middle-aged woman who had been exposed to COVID-19. This chain connects TRBV27 to TRBJ1-2, with 7 bases that match TRBD1. Here the CDR3 reads CASRRDRSGPYGYTF. The CDR3 DNA is TGTGCCAGCCGTCGGGACAGATCGGGGCCATATGGCTACACCTTC.